The clone carrying this T cell receptor (beta chain) appeared a single time. Its specificity is not known. The data were produced by immunoSEQ multiplex PCR, yet TCRdb's version contains in-frame clones alone and is incomplete. The table lists about 50,000 clones, over 75% of them singletons. This sample stems from a study of OX40 agonist ivuxolimab in advanced cancers. Study as a whole: Intravenous ivuxolimab was administered to patients every 2 weeks at 0.01 to 10 mg/kg.

Findings of the study overall: In the expanded peripheral T cells, antigen specificity was never determined.

This CDR3 contains 12 residues. Trimming took off 6 bases at V and 3 bases at J, with 6 bases between the two ends. CDR1 is MDHEN and CDR2 is SYDVKM in the germline V gene. The starting material was CD4+ or CD8+ T cells sorted from blood, obtained in a trial of the OX40 agonist ivuxolimab. The sequence derives from an adult with an advanced solid tumor such as melanoma, head and neck, liver or kidney cancer. The V gene is TRBV28, the J gene TRBJ1-5; D not resolved. DNA of the CDR3: TGTGCCAGCAGCTCTAACAATCAGCCCCAGCATTTT. It codes for CASSSNNQPQHF.